The rows below give T cell receptor beta chains drawn from one sample of a study of blood T cell repertoires in COVID-19. Sequencing used immunoSEQ multiplex PCR; TCRdb keeps in-frame clones, though not all of them. The sample holds roughly 190,000 clones, around 85% seen once. Sequencing was carried out using peripheral blood. These receptors came from a woman aged 60-75 years with COVID-19, enrolled during active disease. CDR3s include the opening cysteine and the closing phenylalanine or tryptophan. A D gene is named only where the DNA matches it firmly. Not all rows give a size; the values are once, few, many and, for expanded clones, a class.

size: NA; V: TRBV7-2; J: TRBJ2-5; D: NA; CDR3: CASSFTGETQYF; DNA: TGTGCCAGCAGCTTTACAGGAGAGACCCAGTACTTC
size: NA; V: TRBV12-3/TRBV12-4; J: TRBJ1-3; D: TRBD1; CDR3: CATTGASGNTIYF; DNA: TGTGCCACCACAGGGGCCTCTGGAAACACCATATATTTT
size: NA; V: TRBV9; J: TRBJ2-5; D: NA; CDR3: CASSVDRASYQETQYF; DNA: TGTGCCAGCAGCGTTGACCGGGCTAGCTATCAAGAGACCCAGTACTTC
size: NA; V: TRBV29-1; J: TRBJ1-5; D: TRBD1; CDR3: CSVAQGAIGNQPQHF; DNA: TGCAGCGTAGCGCAGGGGGCGATAGGCAATCAGCCCCAGCATTTT
size: NA; V: TRBV6-5; J: TRBJ1-2; D: TRBD1; CDR3: CASRTGTGYGYTF; DNA: TGTGCCAGCAGAACCGGGACAGGCTATGGCTACACCTTC
size: NA; V: TRBV12-3/TRBV12-4; J: TRBJ1-5; D: NA; CDR3: CASSVTNQPQHF; DNA: TGTGCCAGCAGTGTGACTAATCAGCCCCAGCATTTT
size: NA; V: TRBV27; J: TRBJ2-1; D: TRBD1; CDR3: CASSRTGNHNEQFF; DNA: TGTGCCAGCAGTCGGACAGGGAACCACAATGAGCAGTTCTTC
size: NA; V: TRBV10-3; J: TRBJ2-6; D: TRBD2; CDR3: CAISYKTSSGRASGANVLTF; DNA: TGTGCCATCAGTTATAAGACGTCTAGCGGGAGGGCCTCTGGGGCCAACGTCCTGACTTTC
size: NA; V: TRBV6-5; J: TRBJ2-7; D: TRBD1; CDR3: CASSYTPGQGAAEQYF; DNA: TGTGCCAGCAGTTATACCCCGGGACAGGGGGCGGCCGAGCAGTACTTC
size: NA; V: TRBV9; J: TRBJ2-1; D: NA; CDR3: CASSAFGGANEQFF; DNA: TGTGCCAGCAGCGCATTTGGGGGCGCAAATGAGCAGTTCTTC
size: once; V: TRBV4-1; J: TRBJ1-4; D: TRBD1; CDR3: CASSHDREGEEKLFF; DNA: TGCGCCAGCAGCCACGACAGGGAAGGGGAGGAAAAACTGTTTTTT
size: NA; V: TRBV4-3; J: TRBJ2-2; D: NA; CDR3: CASSQDPGSVNTGELFF; DNA: TGCGCCAGCAGCCAAGACCCAGGTAGTGTGAACACCGGGGAGCTGTTTTTT
size: NA; V: TRBV4-3; J: TRBJ1-1; D: NA; CDR3: CASSPRAGRFTEAFF; DNA: TGCGCCAGCAGCCCTCGAGCAGGGCGTTTTACTGAAGCTTTCTTT
size: NA; V: TRBV5-1; J: TRBJ2-6; D: TRBD1; CDR3: CASSFKGAGANVLTF; DNA: TGCGCCAGCAGCTTTAAGGGGGCCGGGGCCAACGTCCTGACTTTC
size: NA; V: TRBV5-4; J: TRBJ1-6; D: TRBD1; CDR3: CASSQGQGNSPLHF; DNA: TGTGCCAGCAGCCAAGGACAGGGTAATTCACCCCTCCACTTT
size: NA; V: TRBV27; J: TRBJ2-1; D: NA; CDR3: CASSNYVSSYNEQFF; DNA: TGTGCCAGCAGTAACTACGTGAGCTCCTACAATGAGCAGTTCTTC
size: NA; V: TRBV25-1; J: TRBJ2-7; D: TRBD2; CDR3: CASSPSGSGYEQYF; DNA: TGTGCCAGCAGTCCCAGCGGGAGCGGTTACGAGCAGTACTTC
size: NA; V: TRBV28; J: TRBJ1-5; D: NA; CDR3: CASSFRLRNQPQHF; DNA: TGTGCCAGCAGTTTCAGACTGCGGAATCAGCCCCAGCATTTT
size: NA; V: TRBV19; J: TRBJ2-1; D: NA; CDR3: CASSTVSYNEQFF; DNA: TGTGCCAGTAGTACGGTATCCTACAATGAGCAGTTCTTC
size: NA; V: TRBV14; J: TRBJ1-2; D: NA; CDR3: CASSQDKRGYYGYTF; DNA: TGTGCCAGCAGCCAAGATAAACGGGGATACTATGGCTACACCTTC
size: NA; V: TRBV5-4; J: TRBJ2-1; D: NA; CDR3: CASSPGSNWRDRYNEQFF; DNA: TGTGCCAGCAGCCCCGGTAGCAATTGGCGGGATAGATACAATGAGCAGTTCTTC
size: NA; V: TRBV12-5; J: TRBJ2-7; D: NA; CDR3: CASGSSYEQYF; DNA: TGTGCTAGTGGTTCCAGCTACGAGCAGTACTTC
size: NA; V: TRBV27; J: TRBJ2-1; D: NA; CDR3: CASSTFAGGTYNEQFF; DNA: TGTGCCAGCAGCACATTCGCCGGGGGAACCTACAATGAGCAGTTCTTC
size: once; V: TRBV7-2; J: TRBJ2-1; D: NA; CDR3: CASSSVVGEQFF; DNA: TGTGCCAGCAGCTCGGTCGTCGGGGAGCAGTTCTTC
size: NA; V: TRBV19; J: TRBJ1-1; D: NA; CDR3: CASSIGEAEAFF; DNA: TGTGCCAGTAGTATTGGGGAGGCTGAAGCTTTCTTT
size: NA; V: TRBV5-4; J: TRBJ2-7; D: NA; CDR3: CASSLSLSSYEQYF; DNA: TGTGCCAGCAGCTTATCCCTGTCCTCCTACGAGCAGTACTTC
size: NA; V: TRBV7-9; J: TRBJ1-2; D: NA; CDR3: CASSLDGGNYGYTF; DNA: TGTGCCAGCAGCTTAGATGGAGGGAACTATGGCTACACCTTC
size: NA; V: TRBV1; J: TRBJ2-7; D: NA; CDR3: CTSSLNLAPWYEQYF; DNA: TGCACCAGCAGCCTCAATCTAGCGCCGTGGTACGAGCAGTACTTC
size: NA; V: TRBV19; J: TRBJ2-1; D: TRBD2; CDR3: CASSIGLAGPMNEQFF; DNA: TGTGCCAGTAGTATCGGCCTAGCGGGGCCAATGAATGAGCAGTTCTTC
size: NA; V: TRBV29-1; J: TRBJ2-7; D: TRBD1; CDR3: CSVERGQGVPREQYF; DNA: TGCAGCGTTGAACGCGGACAGGGAGTACCTCGCGAGCAGTACTTC
size: NA; V: TRBV6-5; J: TRBJ1-2; D: NA; CDR3: CASSYRDTGSYGYTF; DNA: TGTGCCAGCAGTTACCGGGACACTGGAAGCTATGGCTACACCTTC
size: NA; V: TRBV6-5; J: TRBJ1-5; D: NA; CDR3: CASSSQYSNQPQHF; DNA: TGTGCCAGCAGTTCACAGTATAGCAATCAGCCCCAGCATTTT
size: NA; V: TRBV30; J: TRBJ2-1; D: TRBD2; CDR3: CAWSVHGGAGYNEQFF; DNA: TGTGCCTGGAGTGTACACGGGGGAGCGGGGTACAATGAGCAGTTCTTC
size: NA; V: TRBV7-2; J: TRBJ2-2; D: TRBD2; CDR3: CASRFRLAGANTGELFF; DNA: TGTGCCAGCAGGTTCAGACTAGCGGGAGCGAACACCGGGGAGCTGTTTTTT
size: few; V: TRBV15; J: TRBJ1-3; D: NA; CDR3: CATSSRGEIGNTIYF; DNA: TGTGCCACCAGCAGCCGCGGGGAGATAGGAAACACCATATATTTT
size: NA; V: TRBV19; J: TRBJ2-7; D: NA; CDR3: CASSIGSGLSYEQYF; DNA: TGTGCCAGTAGTATAGGGAGCGGGCTATCCTACGAGCAGTACTTC
size: NA; V: TRBV18; J: TRBJ2-7; D: TRBD1; CDR3: CASSQGQGVAYEQYF; DNA: TGTGCCAGCTCACAAGGACAGGGGGTGGCCTACGAGCAGTACTTC